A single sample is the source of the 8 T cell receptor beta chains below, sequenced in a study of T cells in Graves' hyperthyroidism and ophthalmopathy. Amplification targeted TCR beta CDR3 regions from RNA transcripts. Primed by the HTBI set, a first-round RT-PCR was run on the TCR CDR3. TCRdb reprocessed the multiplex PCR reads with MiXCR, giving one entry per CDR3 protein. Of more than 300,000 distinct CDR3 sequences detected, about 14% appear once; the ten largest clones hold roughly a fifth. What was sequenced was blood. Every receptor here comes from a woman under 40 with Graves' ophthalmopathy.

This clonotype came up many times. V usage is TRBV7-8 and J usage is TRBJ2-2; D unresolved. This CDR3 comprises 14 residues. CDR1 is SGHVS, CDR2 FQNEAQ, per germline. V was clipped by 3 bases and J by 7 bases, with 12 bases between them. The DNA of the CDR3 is TGTGCCAGCAGCTTTAGTAGGAAAATCGGGGAGCTGTTTTTT. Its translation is CASSFSRKIGELFF.

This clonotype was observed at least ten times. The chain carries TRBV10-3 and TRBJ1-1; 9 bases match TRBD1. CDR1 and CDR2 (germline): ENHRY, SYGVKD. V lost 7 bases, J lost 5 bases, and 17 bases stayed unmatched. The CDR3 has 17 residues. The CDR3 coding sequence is TGTGCCATCATGGCCTTAGGGGCCGGGACAGGGTCGACTGAAGCTTTCTTT. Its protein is CAIMALGAGTGSTEAFF.

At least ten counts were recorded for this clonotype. The CDR3 sequence is CASSKDRASGNTIYF. The CDR3 DNA is TGTGCCAGCAGCAAAGACAGGGCATCAGGAAACACCATATATTTT. The V call is TRBV6-1, the J call TRBJ1-3; 7 nucleotides match TRBD1. V shed 6 bases and J 4 bases; nucleotides not matched to a gene: 9. Germline values: CDR1 MNHNS, CDR2 SASEGT. The CDR3 covers 15 residues.

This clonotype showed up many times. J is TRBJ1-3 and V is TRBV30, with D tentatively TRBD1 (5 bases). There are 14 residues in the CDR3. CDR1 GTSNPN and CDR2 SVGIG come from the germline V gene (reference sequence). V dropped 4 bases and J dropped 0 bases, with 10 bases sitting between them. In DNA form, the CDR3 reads TGTGCCTGGAAAGCCGACAGCTCTGGAAACACCATATATTTT. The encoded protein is CAWKADSSGNTIYF.

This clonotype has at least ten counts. CDR3 residues: CASKIAGGKGNEQFF. CDR3 nucleotide sequence: TGTGCCAGCAAGATAGCGGGGGGTAAGGGCAATGAGCAGTTCTTC. V gene TRBV12-3 or TRBV12-4 combines with J gene TRBJ2-1; 10 nucleotides match TRBD2. This CDR3 is built from 15 residues. With V trimmed by 7 bases and J by 6 bases, 9 bases remained unmatched.

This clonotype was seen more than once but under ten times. The CDR3 spells CASSLAVPGTRPYEQYF. In nucleotides, the CDR3 is TGTGCCAGCAGCTTAGCTGTGCCCGGGACTAGGCCCTACGAGCAGTACTTC. The chain couples TRBV11-1 to TRBJ2-7; 8 nucleotides match TRBD2. The CDR3 loop spans 17 amino acids. V was clipped by 0 bases and J by 2 bases; unmatched bases: 9. Germline V gene lookup returns CDR1 SGHAT and CDR2 FQDESV (reference sequence).

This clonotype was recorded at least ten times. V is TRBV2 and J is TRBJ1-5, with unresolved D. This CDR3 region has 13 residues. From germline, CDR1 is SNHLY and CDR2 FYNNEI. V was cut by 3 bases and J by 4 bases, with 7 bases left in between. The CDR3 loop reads CASSDDRNQPQHF. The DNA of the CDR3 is TGTGCCAGCAGTGATGACCGAAATCAGCCCCAGCATTTT.

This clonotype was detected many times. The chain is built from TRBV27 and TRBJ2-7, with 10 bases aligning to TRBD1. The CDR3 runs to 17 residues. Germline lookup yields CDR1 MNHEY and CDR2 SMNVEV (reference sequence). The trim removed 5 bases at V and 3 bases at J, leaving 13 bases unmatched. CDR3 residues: CASSPLRTGQGVYEQYF. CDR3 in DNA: TGTGCCAGCAGTCCCCTTAGGACAGGACAGGGGGTCTACGAGCAGTACTTC.